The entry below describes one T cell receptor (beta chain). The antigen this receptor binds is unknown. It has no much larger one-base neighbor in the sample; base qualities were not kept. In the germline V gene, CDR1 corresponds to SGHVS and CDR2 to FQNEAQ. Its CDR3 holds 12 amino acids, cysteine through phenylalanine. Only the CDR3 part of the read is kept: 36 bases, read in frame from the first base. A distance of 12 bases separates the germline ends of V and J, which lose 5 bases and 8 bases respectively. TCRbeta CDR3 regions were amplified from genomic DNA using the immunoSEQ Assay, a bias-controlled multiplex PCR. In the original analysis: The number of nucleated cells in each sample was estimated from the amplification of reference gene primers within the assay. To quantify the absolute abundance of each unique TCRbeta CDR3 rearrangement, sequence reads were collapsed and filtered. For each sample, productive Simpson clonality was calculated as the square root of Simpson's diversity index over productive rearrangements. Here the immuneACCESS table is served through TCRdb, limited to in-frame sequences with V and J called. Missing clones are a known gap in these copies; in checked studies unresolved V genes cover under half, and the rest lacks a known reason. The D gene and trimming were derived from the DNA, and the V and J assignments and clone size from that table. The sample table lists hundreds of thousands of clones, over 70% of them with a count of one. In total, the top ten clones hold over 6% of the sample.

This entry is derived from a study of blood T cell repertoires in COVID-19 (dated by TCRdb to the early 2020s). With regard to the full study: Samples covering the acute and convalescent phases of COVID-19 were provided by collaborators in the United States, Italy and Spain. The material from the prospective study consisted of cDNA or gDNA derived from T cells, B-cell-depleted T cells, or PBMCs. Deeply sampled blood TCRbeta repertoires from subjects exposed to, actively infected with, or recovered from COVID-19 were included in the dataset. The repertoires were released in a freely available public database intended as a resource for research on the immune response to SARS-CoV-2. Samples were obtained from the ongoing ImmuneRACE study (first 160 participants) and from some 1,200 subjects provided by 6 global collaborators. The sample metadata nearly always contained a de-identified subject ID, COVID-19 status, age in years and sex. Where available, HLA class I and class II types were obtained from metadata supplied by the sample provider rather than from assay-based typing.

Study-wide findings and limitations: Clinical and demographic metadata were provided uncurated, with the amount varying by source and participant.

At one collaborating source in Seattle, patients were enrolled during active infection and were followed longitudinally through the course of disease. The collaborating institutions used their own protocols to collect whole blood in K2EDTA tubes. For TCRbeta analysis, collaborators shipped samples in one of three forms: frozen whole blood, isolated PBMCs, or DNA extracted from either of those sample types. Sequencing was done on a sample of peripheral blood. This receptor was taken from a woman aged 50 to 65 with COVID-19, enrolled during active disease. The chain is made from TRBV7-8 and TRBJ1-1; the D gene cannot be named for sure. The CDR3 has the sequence CASSAGSLEAFF. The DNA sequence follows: TGTGCCAGCAGCGCCGGGTCGTTAGAAGCTTTCTTT.